The rows below give T cell receptor beta chains drawn from one sample of a study of blood T cells in healthy people across ages. TCRdb re-derived calls from the 5' RACE reads in MiXCR, one entry per CDR3 protein. The table records roughly 410,000 distinct CDR3 sequences, 45% to 60% of them present only once. The specimen was blood. Receptor source: a man aged 60 to 69 in good health. CDR3s include the opening cysteine and the closing phenylalanine or tryptophan. D genes are given only for firm matches. Not every row has a clone size; where given, it reads once, few, many or a size class.

abundance | d_gene | len | j_gene | v_gene | CDR3nt | CDR3aa
once | TRBD1 | 16 | TRBJ2-5 | TRBV5-5 | TGTGCCAGCAGCTTCGGCCACCCGGGACAGGGAGAGACCCAGTATTTC | CASSFGHPGQGETQYF
few | - | 13 | TRBJ1-2 | TRBV9 | TGTGCCAGCAGCGTCCGGGACATCTATGGCTACACCTTC | CASSVRDIYGYTF
few | - | 15 | TRBJ1-2 | TRBV27 | TGTGCCAGCAGTTTATTTCCGCCGACTAACTATGGCTACACCTTC | CASSLFPPTNYGYTF
- | TRBD2 | 16 | TRBJ2-1 | TRBV12-3/TRBV12-4 | TGTGCCAGCAGCTCCGGGACTAGCGGGAGTGGGGATGAGCAGTTCTTC | CASSSGTSGSGDEQFF
- | - | 15 | TRBJ1-4 | TRBV7-9 | TGTGCCAGCAGCCCGGAGGTGGGGGTGCGTGAAAAACTGTTTTTT | CASSPEVGVREKLFF
many | - | 15 | TRBJ2-5 | TRBV18 | TGTGCCAGCTCACCACCGAATGACAGAGCAGAGACCCAGTACTTC | CASSPPNDRAETQYF
- | TRBD2 | 17 | TRBJ2-7 | TRBV4-2 | TGTGCCAGCAGCCAAGGGACTAGCGGACACTCTTACAATGAGCAGTACTTC | CASSQGTSGHSYNEQYF
- | TRBD1 | 15 | TRBJ1-6 | TRBV7-9 | TGTGCCAGCAGCTCCCTGACAGGGGCCAATTCACCCCTCCACTTT | CASSSLTGANSPLHF
- | TRBD2 | 17 | TRBJ2-5 | TRBV5-4 | TGTGCCAGCAGCCCCGGGACTAGCGGGAGACTCGTCGAGACCCAGTACTTC | CASSPGTSGRLVETQYF
few | - | 11 | TRBJ2-7 | TRBV20-1 | TGCAGTGCTACCCCCCTCTACGAGCAGTACTTC | CSATPLYEQYF
few | - | 14 | TRBJ2-1 | TRBV29-1 | TGCAGCGTTGAAGGACAGCACTCCTACAATGAGCAGTTCTTC | CSVEGQHSYNEQFF
- | TRBD1 | 16 | TRBJ2-5 | TRBV7-2 | TGTGCCAGCAGCTTAGCCCGGGACAGGGGGCGGAATGAGCAGTACTTC | CASSLARDRGRNEQYF
- | - | 14 | TRBJ2-4 | TRBV12-3/TRBV12-4 | TGTGCCAGCAGTTTAACAGGGGCCAAAAACATTCAGTACTTC | CASSLTGAKNIQYF
- | - | 12 | TRBJ2-1 | TRBV12-3/TRBV12-4 | TGTGCCAGCAGATTGGATCGTAATGAGCAGTTCTTC | CASRLDRNEQFF
few | - | 11 | TRBJ1-2 | TRBV28 | TGTGCCAGCAGTCCCAATCATGGCTACACCTTC | CASSPNHGYTF
- | - | 20 | TRBJ2-4 | TRBV21-1 | TGTGCCAGCAGCAAAGGGGGCCAAATGGGGGGGCGGTTGACCAAAAACATTCAGTACTTC | CASSKGGQMGGRLTKNIQYF
- | - | 15 | TRBJ1-6 | TRBV18 | TGTGCCAGCTCACCGAAACAGGGACGAGATTCACCCCTCCACTTT | CASSPKQGRDSPLHF
once | - | 14 | TRBJ2-7 | TRBV11-2 | TGTGCCAGCACCCACTTGAGGGGGGCGAATGAGCAGTACTTC | CASTHLRGANEQYF
- | - | 16 | TRBJ2-3 | TRBV4-3 | TGCGCCAGCAGCCAAGATAAGGGCGGCCTCACAGATACGCAGTATTTT | CASSQDKGGLTDTQYF
many | - | 16 | TRBJ2-7 | TRBV7-2 | TGTGCCAGCAGCCCCCTCAATTTAGGAGTTCTCGGGGAGCAGTACTTC | CASSPLNLGVLGEQYF
many | - | 15 | TRBJ2-5 | TRBV7-2 | TGTGCCAGCAGCTTCCTCGGGCGGGCAGAGCAGACCCAGTACTTC | CASSFLGRAEQTQYF
- | - | 15 | TRBJ2-2 | TRBV29-1 | TGCAGCGTGGGTGGTAGCGTATCGAACACCGGGGAGCTGTTTTTT | CSVGGSVSNTGELFF
- | TRBD2 | 18 | TRBJ2-6 | TRBV28 | TGTGCCAGCAGTTCGGGACTAGCGTTTATCTCTGGGGCCAACGTCCTGACTTTC | CASSSGLAFISGANVLTF
- | TRBD1 | 16 | TRBJ2-3 | TRBV6-5 | TGTGCCAGCAGTTACTCAGGGACAGGGAGCACAGATACGCAGTATTTT | CASSYSGTGSTDTQYF
many | - | 12 | TRBJ2-5 | TRBV5-1 | TGCGCCAGCAGCTTGGACCAAGAGACCCAGTACTTC | CASSLDQETQYF
- | TRBD2 | 16 | TRBJ2-7 | TRBV20-1 | TGCAGTGCTAGAGATCCAGCCGGGACTAGCGGCTACGAGCAGTACTTC | CSARDPAGTSGYEQYF
- | - | 16 | TRBJ1-1 | TRBV20-1 | TGCAGTGCTACTAGCTGGCGGGAGGCCTCGAAGGCTGAAGCTTTCTTT | CSATSWREASKAEAFF
- | TRBD2 | 15 | TRBJ2-5 | TRBV5-5 | TGTGCCAGCAGCTTATCTAGCGGGAGCCAGAATGAGCAGTACTTC | CASSLSSGSQNEQYF
few | - | 14 | TRBJ1-1 | TRBV2 | TGTGCCAGCACAGAGGGGACGGCGAACACTGAAGCTTTCTTT | CASTEGTANTEAFF
few | TRBD1 | 14 | TRBJ2-7 | TRBV7-8 | TGTGCCAGCAGCCAATGGACAGGGTTGTACGAGCAGTACTTC | CASSQWTGLYEQYF
- | - | 17 | TRBJ1-4 | TRBV21-1 | TGTGCCAGCAGCAAAGCGCTTCGAAGGGCCCCTCTAGAAAAACTGTTTTTT | CASSKALRRAPLEKLFF
- | TRBD2 | 16 | TRBJ2-7 | TRBV24-1 | TGTGCCACCAGTGTTCGGACTAGCGGGAGGTCTGGTGAGCAGTACTTC | CATSVRTSGRSGEQYF
- | - | 15 | TRBJ2-4 | TRBV18 | TGTGCCAGCTCGCCTCAGGAGATAGCCAAAAACATTCAGTACTTC | CASSPQEIAKNIQYF
- | - | 14 | TRBJ1-6 | TRBV27 | TGTGCCAGCAGTTTAGGGGACATGGGATCACCCCTCCACTTT | CASSLGDMGSPLHF
few | - | 14 | TRBJ2-7 | TRBV12-3/TRBV12-4 | TGTGCCAGCAGTCCCGGGCAGGGCGGCAACGAGCAGTACTTC | CASSPGQGGNEQYF
- | TRBD1 | 15 | TRBJ2-7 | TRBV7-2 | TGTGCCAGCAGCTTAGTAGGGGACAGAGCCTACGAGCAGTACTTC | CASSLVGDRAYEQYF
- | TRBD2 | 11 | TRBJ2-5 | TRBV20-1 | TGCCGGACTAGCGGGCCCAATGAGCAGTACTTC | CRTSGPNEQYF
- | TRBD1 | 15 | TRBJ2-7 | TRBV30 | TGTGCCTGGAGTGCGGACAGGACCCTCACCTACGAGCAGTACTTC | CAWSADRTLTYEQYF
- | - | 14 | TRBJ1-2 | TRBV30 | TGTGCCTGGAGTGTCCGGACCGCTAACTATGGCTACACCTTC | CAWSVRTANYGYTF
- | - | 15 | TRBJ2-3 | TRBV7-2 | TGTGCCAGCAGCTTATTTAGGGGCGTTACAGATACGCAGTATTTT | CASSLFRGVTDTQYF
once | TRBD1 | 15 | TRBJ2-7 | TRBV6-5 | TGTGCCAGCAACCAGGGCTCAGGGGGCTCCTACGAGCAGTACTTC | CASNQGSGGSYEQYF
- | TRBD1 | 15 | TRBJ2-1 | TRBV12-3/TRBV12-4 | TGTGCCAGCAGTCACCGGACAGGGGCCTACAATGAGCAGTTCTTC | CASSHRTGAYNEQFF
- | TRBD1 | 16 | TRBJ1-4 | TRBV27 | TGTGCCAGCAGTAGTTTGAGGACAGGGGGCTGGGAAAAACTGTTTTTT | CASSSLRTGGWEKLFF
few | TRBD1 | 14 | TRBJ2-5 | TRBV20-1 | TGCAGTGCTAGAGCGTTACAGGGGTTGGAGACCCAGTACTTC | CSARALQGLETQYF
- | - | 12 | TRBJ1-4 | TRBV20-1 | TGCAGTGCACATAGACAGGATGAAAAACTGTTTTTT | CSAHRQDEKLFF
- | - | 13 | TRBJ1-6 | TRBV30 | TGTGCCTGTTTAGGGGGAGTCAATTCACCCCTCCACTTT | CACLGGVNSPLHF
- | TRBD2 | 13 | TRBJ2-7 | TRBV29-1 | TGCAGCGCGGGGGGAGCGGGTCCCTACGAGCAGTACTTC | CSAGGAGPYEQYF
- | TRBD1 | 16 | TRBJ2-1 | TRBV24-1 | TGTGCCACCAGTGACACCGGGACAGGGGGCGGGAATGAGCAGTTCTTC | CATSDTGTGGGNEQFF
few | TRBD1 | 15 | TRBJ2-3 | TRBV20-1 | TGCAGTGCTAGCTCAGGACAGGGGATGGCAGATACGCAGTATTTT | CSASSGQGMADTQYF
few | TRBD1 | 18 | TRBJ2-6 | TRBV7-2 | TGTGCCAGCAGCTTGCTCGGACAGGGGGCAGGAGGGGCCAACGTCCTGACTTTC | CASSLLGQGAGGANVLTF
- | - | 10 | TRBJ2-4 | TRBV20-1 | TGCAGTGCCCTCCAAAACATTCAGTACTTC | CSALQNIQYF
- | TRBD1 | 14 | TRBJ2-7 | TRBV27 | TGTGCCAGCAGTTTGGACAGGACCATCGCCGAGCAGTACTTC | CASSLDRTIAEQYF
- | TRBD2 | 13 | TRBJ2-1 | TRBV27 | TGTGCCAGCAGTCCAATAGCGGGAGAAAGCGAGTTCTTC | CASSPIAGESEFF
once | TRBD1 | 16 | TRBJ1-1 | TRBV24-1 | TGTGCCACCAGTGGAAACCTCGGGACAGGGGACACTGAAGCTTTCTTT | CATSGNLGTGDTEAFF